A single sample is the source of the 5 T cell receptor beta chains below, sequenced in a study of cytomegalovirus exposure and HLA in healthy donors. The PCR contained 60 Vbeta and 13 Jbeta primers. Repertoires were generated with immunoSEQ multiplex PCR, while TCRdb's copy carries only in-frame clones and drops some. The data show approximately 130,000 clones, about four fifths seen once. The sample consisted of PBMCs. The origin of the receptors is a man aged 25 to 40 in good health and CMV-seronegative.

V usage is TRBV19 and J usage is TRBJ1-1; D is perhaps TRBD1 (6 bases). V was shortened by 5 bases and J by 11 bases, with 21 bases between the two germline ends. The germline V gene encodes CDR1 LNHDA and CDR2 SQIVND (reference sequence). The CDR3 is 14 amino acids. CDR3 in amino acids: CASSVSQGSGPAFF. In DNA, the CDR3 is TGTGCCAGTAGTGTGTCACAGGGATCGGGTCCTGCTTTCTTT.

V gene TRBV4-1 combines with J gene TRBJ2-7, with 11 bases that match TRBD1. Per germline, CDR1 MGHRA and CDR2 YSYEKL. The junction had 3 bases not matched to a gene; V was cut back by 3 bases and J by 2 bases. The CDR3 runs to 15 residues. CDR3 sequence reads: CASSQGTGGTYEQYF. The CDR3 DNA follows: TGCGCCAGCAGCCAGGGGACAGGGGGAACCTACGAGCAGTACTTC.

The V gene is TRBV2, the J gene TRBJ2-3; D gene unclear. Trimming pared 3 bases from V and 7 bases from J, leaving 8 bases between. This CDR3 is built from 12 residues. Germline CDR1 reads SNHLY; CDR2 reads FYNNEI. CDR3 sequence reads: CASSDRGNTQYF. The DNA for the CDR3 is TGTGCCAGCAGTGACAGAGGCAATACGCAGTATTTT.

This clone was observed a single time. This chain connects TRBV7-2 to TRBJ1-2, with 7 bases lining up with TRBD1. J was trimmed by 7 bases and V by 5 bases; bases with no gene match: 10. Germline loops: CDR1 SGHTA, CDR2 FQGNSA. The CDR3 consists of 14 residues. The CDR3 DNA is TGTGCCAGCAGCAGCGGAGGGGGCGTAGGTGGCTACACCTTC. The encoded protein is CASSSGGGVGGYTF. The entire variable domain, with the rest obtained from reference TRBV7-2 and TRBJ1-2, is as follows: GAGVSQSPSNKVTEKGKDVELRCDPISGHTALYWYRQSLGQGLEFLIYFQGNSAPDKSGLPSDRFSAERTGGSVSTLTIQRTQQEDSAVYLCASSSGGGVGGYTFGSGTRLTVV.

This clone was observed once. The gene calls are TRBV7-6 and TRBJ2-5; 7 bases map to TRBD1. The CDR3 spans 15 residues. Looked up from germline, CDR1 is SGHVS and CDR2 is FNYEAQ. J was trimmed by 2 bases and V by 5 bases; bases with no gene match: 8. CDR3: CASSSNPDRQETQYF. CDR3 DNA: TGTGCCAGCAGCAGCAACCCGGACAGGCAAGAGACCCAGTACTTC.